This T cell receptor (beta chain) was identified during a study of blood T cell repertoires in COVID-19. Study overall: Some COVID-19 samples were acute and others convalescent; all came from the United States, Italy and Spain. The analysed material was cDNA or gDNA that came from T cells, B-cell-depleted T cells, or PBMCs.

Original analysis: Reference gene primer amplification gave nucleated cell count estimates. Repertoires were generated with immunoSEQ multiplex PCR, while TCRdb's copy carries only in-frame clones and drops some. The V and J calls and clone size are taken from that table; D and trimming were inferred from the DNA. This sample has 280,000 or so clones, with approximately 83% found just once. The CDR3 runs to 13 residues. From germline, CDR1 is SGHTA and CDR2 FQGTGA. The V end lost 1 base, the J end lost 5 bases, and 8 bases lay between the germline ends. The rearrangement joins TRBV7-3 to TRBJ2-5, with D uncertain. This clonotype originated in a woman in her thirties who had recovered from COVID-19. Sequencing was performed on peripheral blood. CDR3 nucleotide sequence: TGTGCCAGCAGCTTAAGTGTAAGCGAGACCCAGTACTTC. Its protein product is CASSLSVSETQYF.